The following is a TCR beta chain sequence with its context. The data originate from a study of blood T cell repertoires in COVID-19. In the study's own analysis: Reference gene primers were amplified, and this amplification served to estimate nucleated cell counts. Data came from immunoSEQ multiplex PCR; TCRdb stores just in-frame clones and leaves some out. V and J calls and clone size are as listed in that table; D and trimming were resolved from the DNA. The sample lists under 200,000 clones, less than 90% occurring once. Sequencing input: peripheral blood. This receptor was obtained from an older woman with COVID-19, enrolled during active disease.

The CDR3 nucleotides are TGTGCCACGGAAGGGGGAACACAGGGAAATCAGCCCCAGCATTTT. Amino acid sequence: CATEGGTQGNQPQHF. V usage is TRBV19 and J usage is TRBJ1-5; tentative D call: TRBD1 (6 bases). V lost 10 bases, J lost 4 bases, and 20 bases lay in between. The germline gives CDR1 LNHDA, CDR2 SQIVND (reference sequence). The CDR3 contains 15 residues.